This T cell receptor beta chain comes out of a study of neurological immune-mediated disorders. General study points: HTLV-1-associated myelopathy displayed the greatest TCR clonal expansion, and multiple sclerosis exhibited the smallest, lower than that of healthy controls.

Regarding this clonotype: Antigen unknown.

Libraries from sorted cells used 900,000 to 1,000,000 T cells (CD4+ or CD8+). With 10-nucleotide random UMIs included, cDNA was synthesized by 5'RACE. TCRdb used MiXCR to reprocess the 5' RACE reads, holding one entry per CDR3 protein. The profile covers 55,000 or so distinct CDR3 sequences, with more than 3% appearing a single time and roughly 1.9% taken by the ten largest. This CDR3 region has 14 residues. The germline V gene encodes CDR1 SGHRS and CDR2 YFSETQ. V lost 0 bases and J 4 bases, leaving 7 bases between the germline ends. Sample: CD4+ T cells from blood. This receptor was obtained from a woman aged 40 to 50 with multiple sclerosis. The chain employs TRBV5-1 and TRBJ2-2; D gene unclear. As DNA, the CDR3 is TGCGCCAGCAGCTTGGGTCCCAGCACCGGGGAGCTGTTTTTT. This sequence encodes CASSLGPSTGELFF.